This T cell receptor beta chain came from a study of Graves' ophthalmopathy and Graves' hyperthyroidism (dated 2018 in TCRdb). With regard to the full study: Peripheral blood was collected at initial diagnosis, before any treatment. In total, 135 blood samples were TCR-sequenced: around 42 ophthalmopathy, some 75 hyperthyroidism and about 17 hyperthyroidism-to-ophthalmopathy patients. To explore V-J signatures that separate ophthalmopathy from hyperthyroidism, a discovery set of about 96 patients was enrolled, consisting of 40 to 45 with ophthalmopathy and roughly 57 with stable hyperthyroidism. The study used signatures of the TCR beta repertoire to tell Graves' ophthalmopathy apart from Graves' hyperthyroidism and to predict which patients would progress to ophthalmopathy. The independent validation cohort included approximately 19 hyperthyroidism patients plus 17 patients who later progressed from hyperthyroidism to ophthalmopathy. After sampling, hyperthyroidism patients received methimazole starting at 30 mg daily, and ophthalmopathy patients received high-dose intravenous methylprednisolone. The 100 or so discovery patients were randomly divided into training and test sets at a 7:3 ratio. In five to seven hyperthyroidism patients, the T-cell repertoire of thyroid tissue was compared with the T-cell repertoire of blood. Results the study describes overall, beyond this receptor: Most expanded thyroid clonotypes with a frequency above 0.001 also appeared in blood, which suggests that blood repertoires may reflect the immune response in the thyroid. In cross-validation, the 13-signature model distinguished ophthalmopathy from stable hyperthyroidism with just over 85% sensitivity and around 82% specificity, and in the test set the corresponding values were approximately 79% and 70%. Sample size was not predetermined statistically, and investigators were not blinded to group allocation. In validation, the model predicted ophthalmopathy progression with 70.59% sensitivity and roughly 72% specificity; roughly 12 predicted patients were CT-confirmed with GO in a median of approximately 6.5 months.

Hyperthyroidism was defined as stable when no progression to ophthalmopathy occurred within 18 months of follow-up. Patients with hyperthyroidism were aged 18 to 65 years, had been newly diagnosed, and had a disease duration of less than 2 months. Patients with other autoimmune diseases, uncontrolled infections, pregnancy or lactation were excluded. Clinical symptoms, serum thyroxine, TRAb, thyroid ultrasound and orbital computed tomography were used for diagnosis. Ficoll-Paque density gradient centrifugation was used to isolate PBMCs from about 10 ml of fresh peripheral blood. Trizol reagent was used to extract the total RNA, and its quality was then checked on an Agilent 2100 Bioanalyzer. TCR beta CDR3 regions were amplified from RNA transcripts for repertoire sequencing. The first round of RT-PCR was done with HTBI primers and the Qiagen OneStep RT-PCR kit, and was followed by a second round of multiplex PCR, then size selection and purification. Libraries were sequenced on an Illumina HiSeq2000 using paired-end 100 bp reads. The paper's processing steps were these. SOAPnuke was used for read processing, and reads with adapters, uncalled bases, a mean Phred below 15, or no exact constant-primer or identifier match were discarded. High-quality paired reads were merged with COPE v1.2.5. Each unique nucleotide sequence was defined as a clonotype, and clonotypes were aligned to IMGT TRB V, D and J references with MiTCR v1.1. Analysis was restricted to V-J combinations with a frequency above 0.0001, which covered just over 98% of repertoires. For each V-J combination, a TCR clonal expansion and chaos score was defined as F50 clonal expansion divided by the chaos observed in the TCRdist matrix. Features were reduced by Welch's t-statistics and random forest to around 14 V-J combinations, which fed a naive Bayes classifier. The Morisita-Horn index was used to measure how similar the thyroid and blood repertoires were. Using fastp at Q25 and MiXCR, TCRdb reprocessed the public reads and kept productive beta chains. Each entry is one CDR3 protein sequence, shown with its most common DNA and genes. The V and J calls here are based on TCRdb, not the publication. This sample has just over 400,000 distinct CDR3 sequences in its table, and around 20% of those were observed once. 3% of the sample goes to the ten largest clones.

The germline V and J ends show losses of 3 bases and 0 bases respectively, and no gene match explains 4 bases of the junction. Per the germline V gene (reference sequence), LNHNV is the CDR1 and YYDKDF is the CDR2. CDR3 length: 15 amino acids, cysteine to phenylalanine. Only the CDR3 DNA stays, 45 bases, in frame from base 1. This clonotype was found many times. The clone's antigen remains unknown. One base away there is no much larger clone; base qualities are not given. The chain links TRBV15 with TRBJ1-1; 7 bases in the junction line up with TRBD1. The sequence was collected from a woman between 18 and 29 years old with stable Graves' hyperthyroidism. Donor details come from another sample of the same person, matched by shared clones. The source material was peripheral blood. The bases read TGTGCCACCAGCAGGACAGGGTTCATGAACACTGAAGCTTTCTTT. Translated, this is CATSRTGFMNTEAFF. The full variable domain, with segments outside the CDR3 supplied by the reference TRBV15 and TRBJ1-1 proteins, appears as DAMVIQNPRYQVTQFGKPVTLSCSQTLNHNVMYWYQQKSSQAPKLLFHYYDKDFNNEADTPDNFQSRRPNTSFCFLDIRSPGLGDTAMYLCATSRTGFMNTEAFFGQGTRLTVV.